This TCR beta chain was captured in a study of response to subunit inactivated influenza vaccine listed by TCRdb under 2018. At the level of the whole study: Deep quantitative T cell receptor repertoire profiling was used in the study to track responses to a trivalent subunit inactivated influenza vaccine. Study-wide conclusions, independent of this receptor: The authors suggested that each seasonal influenza vaccination may recruit only a limited number of new T cells.

To prepare the library, RT-PCR was applied. The listed sequencing device is Illumina HiSeq 2500. TCRdb itself trimmed the public reads at Q25 with fastp, ran MiXCR and retained productive beta chains. Entries that share a CDR3 protein sequence are merged under the most common genes and DNA. For this sample there are a few hundred thousand distinct CDR3 sequences; 21% appear just once. Roughly 10% of the sample is in the top ten clones. Its CDR3 holds 18 amino acids, cysteine through phenylalanine. The CDR3 DNA has 54 bases and is translated from base 1. The trim is 3 bases for V and 7 bases for J, with a gap of 22 bases between the germline ends. Reading the germline V gene (reference sequence) gives CDR1 LNHDA and CDR2 SQIVND. This clonotype has just a few counts. Its specific antigen is unknown. Within one base of it there is no much larger clone, and no base qualities were kept.

The sample consisted of PBMCs from blood, taken less than 22 months after vaccination. The sequence is built from TRBV19 and TRBJ1-6; matching of 5 bases hints at TRBD1 as the D gene. This TCR was sampled from a man aged 45-69 years who received an inactivated influenza vaccine. Donor details come from another sample of the same person, matched by shared clones. The CDR3 here reads CASSIRGVRTGANSPLHF. In nucleotide form, the sequence is TGTGCCAGTAGTATTAGGGGTGTCCGAACAGGCGCAAATTCACCCCTCCACTTT.